Below, 22 T cell receptor beta chains from the same sample are listed, as sequenced in a study of T cells in Graves' hyperthyroidism and ophthalmopathy. RNA transcripts yielded amplified TCR beta CDR3 regions. The TCR CDR3 was amplified in a first-round RT-PCR using the HTBI primer set. MiXCR, run by TCRdb on the multiplex PCR reads, gives a single entry per CDR3 protein. Here the sample spans about 600,000 distinct CDR3 sequences, more than 12% being singletons. Sequenced material: blood. The receptors derive from a woman in her fifties or sixties with Graves' ophthalmopathy.

Many counts were recorded for this clonotype. The chain uses TRBV28 and TRBJ2-7; no definite D call. This CDR3 has 14 amino acids. Germline V gene sequence: CDR1 MDHEN, CDR2 SYDVKM. Trimming pared 4 bases from V and 3 bases from J, leaving 13 bases between. CDR3 coding DNA: TGTGCCAGCAGTTCAGCCGGCATGAGCTACGAGCAGTACTTC. Its translation is CASSSAGMSYEQYF.

The chain is built from TRBV10-3 and TRBJ2-2, with D unresolved. The CDR3 runs 15 residues. V was shortened by 7 bases and J by 2 bases, with 14 bases between the two germline ends. In germline, CDR1 is ENHRY, CDR2 SYGVKD. CDR3 coding DNA: TGTGCCATCAAGAACGGAGATTTTAACACCGGGGAGCTGTTTTTT. It encodes CAIKNGDFNTGELFF.

This clonotype was recorded many times. The chain carries TRBV29-1 and TRBJ2-1; 13 bases are shared with TRBD2. Germline-derived CDR1 and CDR2 are SQVTM and ANQGSEA. With V trimmed by 6 bases and J by 0 bases, 5 bases remained unmatched. This CDR3 is 16 amino acids long. This CDR3 is CSVEGLAGSSYNEQFF. In nucleotides, the CDR3 is TGCAGCGTCGAGGGACTAGCGGGGAGCTCCTACAATGAGCAGTTCTTC.

This clonotype appeared many times. J is TRBJ2-7 and V is TRBV28; D is uncertain. V lost 10 bases to trimming and J lost 1 base, with 14 bases between them. Germline V gene lookup returns CDR1 MDHEN and CDR2 SYDVKM. The CDR3 is made up of 13 amino acids. The CDR3 coding sequence is TGTGCCACCCTAGACCCGAGGTCCTACGAGCAGTACTTC. Translated: CATLDPRSYEQYF.

Comment on this clonotype: An end of the junction does not agree with germline; a read error may underlie this. The V gene is TRBV6-2 or TRBV6-3, the J gene TRBJ2-7; TRBD1 or TRBD2 may be the D gene (6 bases each). CDR1 and CDR2 from the germline V gene are MNHEY and SVGEGT. The CDR3 contains 14 residues. As DNA, the CDR3 is TGTGCCAGCAGTGGGGGCGGGGAGATCTACGAGCAGTGCTTC. The encoded protein is CASSGGGEIYEQCF.

The chain uses TRBV19 and TRBJ2-5; D may be TRBD1 (6 bases). The CDR3 is 14 residues long. CDR1 and CDR2 (germline): LNHDA, SQIVND (reference sequence). V lost 7 bases to trimming and J lost 5 bases, with 17 bases between them. CDR3 coding DNA: TGTGCCAGTAAGAAACAGGGTCCGGGGGAGACCCAGTACTTC. It yields the protein CASKKQGPGETQYF.

This clonotype turned up a few times. A junction end diverges from the germline sequence, so it may reflect a read error. The chain's CDR3 is CVTSAPGLADTDTQYF. The CDR3 nucleotides are TGTGTCACCAGTGCCCCGGGACTAGCGGACACAGATACGCAGTATTTT. The chain recombines TRBV24-1 with TRBJ2-3; 11 nucleotides match TRBD2. The CDR3 consists of 16 residues. The V gene's germline CDR1 is KGHDR and CDR2 SFDVKD.

This clonotype came up a few times. J is TRBJ1-2 and V is TRBV20-1; a weak D match, TRBD1 (5 bases). The CDR3 has 13 amino acids. V lost 8 bases to trimming and J lost 7 bases, with 20 bases between them. From germline, CDR1 is DFQATT and CDR2 SNEGSKA (reference sequence). CDR3 DNA: TGCAGTTTGGGATGGAAGGGGCGGGTTGGCTACACCTTC. It codes for CSLGWKGRVGYTF.

V is TRBV4-1 and J is TRBJ2-2; TRBD2 is a possible D gene (7 bases). Trimming pared 1 base from V and 7 bases from J, leaving 16 bases between. Germline V lookup: CDR1 MGHRA, CDR2 YSYEKL. The CDR3 is made up of 16 amino acids. As DNA, the CDR3 is TGCGCCAGCAGCCAAGGAGGGGGAGGGCCCGTCGGGGAGCTGTTTTTT. Translating gives CASSQGGGGPVGELFF.

The table lists this clonotype with a few counts. The chain combines TRBV4-1 with TRBJ1-3; 7 bases align to TRBD1. This CDR3 contains 17 residues. Germline-derived CDR1 and CDR2 are MGHRA and YSYEKL. Trimming cost V 4 bases and J 0 bases; bases outside gene matches: 9. The CDR3 nucleotides are TGCGCCAGCAGCCCTCCCCCGACAGGGAACTCTGGAAACACCATATATTTT. Amino acid sequence: CASSPPPTGNSGNTIYF.

This clonotype was seen repeatedly, ten times or more. J is TRBJ2-7 and V is TRBV7-2, with TRBD1 matching over 10 bases. Trimming removed 0 bases from V and 3 bases from J; junction bases left unmatched: 8. Per germline, CDR1 SGHTA and CDR2 FQGNSA. CDR3 length: 17 amino acids. CDR3 protein: CASSLAPRQGAIYEQYF. CDR3 sequence (DNA): TGTGCCAGCAGCTTAGCCCCCAGACAGGGGGCAATCTACGAGCAGTACTTC.

At least ten counts were recorded for this clonotype. This chain uses TRBV11-2 with TRBJ1-1, with a weak D call TRBD1 (5 bases). Per the germline V gene, CDR1 is SGHAT and CDR2 is FQNNGV. CDR3 length: 13 amino acids. V was trimmed by 4 bases and J by 1 base, leaving 7 bases between them. The CDR3 here is CASSSGQNTEAFF. CDR3 nucleotide sequence: TGTGCCAGCAGCTCAGGACAGAACACTGAAGCTTTCTTT.

There are many counts of this clonotype. The CDR3 loop reads CASSPGGRGVDIQYF. CDR3 sequence (DNA): TGTGCCAGCAGTCCAGGCGGCAGGGGGGTGGACATTCAGTACTTC. The rearrangement links TRBV27 to TRBJ2-4; possible D gene TRBD1, 7 bases. Germline loops: CDR1 MNHEY, CDR2 SMNVEV (reference sequence). The germline V and J ends were trimmed by 5 bases and 8 bases, with 19 bases remaining between them. This CDR3 region has 15 residues.

This clonotype was counted only a few times. The CDR3 DNA is TGTGCCAGCAGTTACTCAGGACCAGCGGTTGCCACCGGGGAGCTGTTTTTT. Residues: CASSYSGPAVATGELFF. The J gene is TRBJ2-2, the V gene TRBV6-2 or TRBV6-3; a possible D gene is TRBD2 (5 bases). The V gene lost 0 bases and the J gene lost 4 bases, with 15 bases spanning the gap. Germline V gene sequence: CDR1 MNHEY, CDR2 SVGEGT. CDR3 size: 17 residues.

The chain links TRBV12-5 to TRBJ2-3; tentatively, D is TRBD2 (5 bases). CDR1 is LGHNT, CDR2 FRNRAP, per germline. Trimming cost V 6 bases and J 3 bases, with 19 bases left between them. This CDR3 region has 16 residues. The CDR3 sequence: CASGMSASGATDTQYF. CDR3 sequence (DNA): TGTGCTAGTGGCATGAGTGCCAGCGGAGCAACAGATACGCAGTATTTT.

This clonotype appeared many times. The chain uses TRBV7-3 and TRBJ2-1, with 14 positions matching TRBD2. Germline lookup yields CDR1 SGHTA and CDR2 FQGTGA. The CDR3 has 16 residues. The V and J ends lost 5 bases and 7 bases, in that order; junction bases with no gene match: 7. The CDR3 loop reads CASSNSGLAGVNEQFF. For the CDR3, the DNA is TGTGCCAGCAGCAACTCGGGACTAGCGGGAGTTAATGAGCAGTTCTTC.

The V gene is TRBV13, the J gene TRBJ2-3, with 14 bases matching TRBD2. V trimming: 4 bases; J trimming: 3 bases; junction bases outside the gene matches: 6. CDR1 and CDR2 from the germline V gene are PRHDT and FYEKMQ (reference sequence). This CDR3 has 17 amino acids. The CDR3 DNA is TGTGCCAGCAGCTCGGGGACTAGCGGGAGATTAACAGATACGCAGTATTTT. Translated: CASSSGTSGRLTDTQYF.

This clonotype has just a few counts. The chain uses TRBV20-1 and TRBJ1-1; 7 bases are shared with TRBD1. The CDR3 covers 13 residues. Germline loops: CDR1 DFQATT, CDR2 SNEGSKA (reference sequence). Here the CDR3 reads CNIPPQGSTEAFF. CDR3 DNA sequence: TGCAACATACCCCCACAGGGGTCCACTGAAGCTTTCTTT.

This clonotype was picked up many times. This chain links TRBV24-1 with TRBJ2-5; no definite D call. This CDR3 contains 13 residues. The germline V gene encodes CDR1 KGHDR and CDR2 SFDVKD. V lost 5 bases, J lost 2 bases, and 8 bases lay in between. Here the CDR3 DNA reads TGTGCCACCAGTGTCGGAAGTCAAGAGACCCAGTACTTC. Translation: CATSVGSQETQYF.

J is TRBJ1-2 and V is TRBV20-1; D may be TRBD1 (6 bases). The CDR3 is 13 amino acids. Germline assignment: CDR1 DFQATT and CDR2 SNEGSKA (reference sequence). V was cut by 5 bases and J by 7 bases, with 17 bases left in between. The CDR3 loop reads CSAQIQGGFGYTF. For the CDR3, the DNA is TGCAGTGCTCAGATACAGGGAGGGTTTGGCTACACCTTC.

There are many counts of this clonotype. CDR3 amino acids: CASSFNLAGGGDEQFF. CDR3 DNA: TGTGCCAGCAGCTTCAACCTAGCGGGAGGCGGGGATGAGCAGTTCTTC. V and J are TRBV13 and TRBJ2-1, with 11 bases that match TRBD2. Germline V gene lookup returns CDR1 PRHDT and CDR2 FYEKMQ (reference sequence). The CDR3 contains 16 residues. Losses at the gene ends were 3 bases for V and 8 bases for J; bases not matched to a gene: 9.

The rearrangement links TRBV6-5 to TRBJ2-3; unclear D gene. The V gene's germline CDR1 is MNHEY and CDR2 SVGAGI. V shed 2 bases and J shed 0 bases, with 9 bases lying between them. This CDR3 comprises 15 residues. CDR3 region: CASSYASSSTDTQYF. The CDR3 DNA reads TGTGCCAGCAGTTACGCTTCTTCTAGCACAGATACGCAGTATTTT.